This TCR beta chain was sequenced in a study of cytomegalovirus exposure and HLA in healthy donors. In the study overall: Around 80 million unique TCR sequences came from HLA-typed donors in an early release. Broader study findings: Under in vitro conditions, three CMV-associated chains were confirmed as specific for CMV antigens. A missense DCLRE1C variant was associated with V- and J-gene trimming of TCR beta chains in a later analysis, and an independent cohort replicated the association.

These donors counted as nominally healthy when sampled, but unrecorded immune exposures were likely. The PCR had 60 Vbeta and 13 Jbeta primers. TCRdb's table, derived via immunoSEQ multiplex PCR, lists solely in-frame clones and lacks some. The sample shows approximately 160,000 clones, around 77% of them seen only once. As concerns this clone: The antigen remains undetermined.

Germline CDR1 and CDR2: SGHTA and FQGNSA. The CDR3 contains 16 residues. Trimming cost V 1 base and J 2 bases, with 11 bases left between them. The receptor's source is a woman between 50 and 59 years old in good health and CMV-seropositive. The sequencing input was PBMCs. V usage is TRBV7-2 and J usage is TRBJ2-2; TRBD2 is a possible D gene (6 bases). The CDR3 nucleotides are TGTGCCAGCAGCTTAGGGTGGACTATCAACACCGGGGAGCTGTTTTTT. It translates to CASSLGWTINTGELFF.